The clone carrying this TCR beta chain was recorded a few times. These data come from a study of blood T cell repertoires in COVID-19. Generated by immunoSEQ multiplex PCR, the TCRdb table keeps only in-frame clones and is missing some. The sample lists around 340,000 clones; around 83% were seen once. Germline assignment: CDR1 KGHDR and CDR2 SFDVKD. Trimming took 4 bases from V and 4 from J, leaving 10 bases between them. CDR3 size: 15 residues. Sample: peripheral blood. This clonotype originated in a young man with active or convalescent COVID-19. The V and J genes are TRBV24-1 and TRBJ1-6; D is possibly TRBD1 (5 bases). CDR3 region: CATSDRVLYNSPLHF. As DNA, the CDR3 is TGTGCCACCAGTGACAGGGTCCTTTATAATTCACCCCTCCACTTT.